The clone carrying this TCR beta chain came up a few times. The CDR3 extends over 15 amino acids. The V and J ends lost 2 bases and 7 bases, in that order; junction bases with no gene match: 8. Germline V gene sequence: CDR1 MNHEY, CDR2 SVGEGT. The data derive from a study of blood T cell repertoires in COVID-19. Turning to the study itself: The samples span acute and convalescent COVID-19 from the United States, Italy and Spain. The cDNA or gDNA used as material had been derived from T cells, B-cell-depleted T cells, or PBMCs.

Under the authors' procedure: Amplification of reference gene primers provided the estimated nucleated cell counts. The repertoire was sequenced with immunoSEQ multiplex PCR; TCRdb's copy has only in-frame clones and lacks some. That table supplies the V and J calls and clone size; D and trimming were determined from the DNA. The table shows 180,000 or so clones, with approximately 80% occurring only once. Source material: PBMCs or T cells enriched from blood (not recorded which). The TCR sequence derives from a man between 60 and 75 years old who had been exposed to COVID-19. The chain joins TRBV6-2 or TRBV6-3 to TRBJ2-7; 10 nucleotides match TRBD1. The CDR3 sequence: CASSYRRQGAGEQYF. As DNA, the CDR3 is TGTGCCAGCAGTTACCGGAGACAGGGGGCCGGTGAGCAGTACTTC.